Detailed here is one T cell receptor beta chain. Its target is not known. The template for TCR beta VDJ and CDR3 sequence profiling was genomic DNA. From the reads, TCRdb called clonotypes with MiXCR, one entry per CDR3 protein. The table includes around 250,000 distinct CDR3 sequences, 45% to 65% detected once. These data belong to a study of CD8+CD57+ T cells in acquired aplastic anemia. This CDR3 is built from 14 residues. Germline CDR1 and CDR2: SGHNT and YYREEE (reference sequence). After removal of 5 bases from V and 3 bases from J, the junction contained 5 bases not matched to a gene. Broader study findings: Patients did not significantly differ from controls in CD8+ Simpson's diversity.

Sequenced input: sorted CD4+, CD8+, or CD8+CD57+ T cells (not recorded which) from PBMCs. The clonotype comes from a human donor with severe aplastic anemia or a healthy control (not recorded which). The rearrangement uses TRBV5-4 and TRBJ1-2, with 9 bases that match TRBD1. In DNA form, the CDR3 reads TGTGCCAGCAGGAGAGGGACAGGGTACTATGGCTACACCTTC. It specifies CASRRGTGYYGYTF.